This TCR beta chain was sequenced for a study of shared T cell receptors in the human thymus. The CDR3 covers 16 residues. Looked up from germline, CDR1 is MNHEY and CDR2 is SVGAGI. Trimming at V came to 4 bases and at J to 5 bases, leaving 10 bases not matched to a gene. Profiled with immunoSEQ multiplex PCR; TCRdb holds only in-frame clones, not every one. The sample records some 640,000 clones, around 87% being singletons. These records were also assigned to another study, of human thymus T cells. As reported in that work: Thymic resections from corrective heart surgery supplied the tissue.

This receptor was obtained from a boy younger than two with a congenital heart defect. The chain couples TRBV6-5 to TRBJ1-4, with 7 bases aligning to TRBD1. The sequencing sample was made of thymocytes. CDR3 DNA sequence: TGTGCCAGCAGTTCCCAACGACAGGGTCAGAATGAAAAACTGTTTTTT. Its translation is CASSSQRQGQNEKLFF.